This TCR beta chain was documented in a study of blood T cell repertoires in COVID-19. Background on the study: Material from acute and convalescent COVID-19 was sourced from the United States, Italy and Spain.

This clone has only one observation. Per the germline V gene, CDR1 is MDHEN and CDR2 is SYDVKM. The CDR3 has 16 residues. The V end lost 2 bases, the J end lost 2 bases, and 14 bases lay between the germline ends. In the study's own analysis: Amplifying reference gene primers gave estimates of nucleated cell counts. Using immunoSEQ multiplex PCR, the repertoire was profiled, and TCRdb retains in-frame clones only, with some absent. The DNA gave D and trimming, while V, J and clone size come from that table. This sample has a few hundred thousand clones, with about 90% found just once. This clonotype originated in a man younger than 30 with active or convalescent COVID-19. The material sequenced was peripheral blood. V and J are TRBV28 and TRBJ2-3; perhaps TRBD1 as D (6 bases). The CDR3: CASSLTTTGSTDTQYF. In DNA, the CDR3 is TGTGCCAGCAGTTTAACGACTACAGGGTCCACAGATACGCAGTATTTT.